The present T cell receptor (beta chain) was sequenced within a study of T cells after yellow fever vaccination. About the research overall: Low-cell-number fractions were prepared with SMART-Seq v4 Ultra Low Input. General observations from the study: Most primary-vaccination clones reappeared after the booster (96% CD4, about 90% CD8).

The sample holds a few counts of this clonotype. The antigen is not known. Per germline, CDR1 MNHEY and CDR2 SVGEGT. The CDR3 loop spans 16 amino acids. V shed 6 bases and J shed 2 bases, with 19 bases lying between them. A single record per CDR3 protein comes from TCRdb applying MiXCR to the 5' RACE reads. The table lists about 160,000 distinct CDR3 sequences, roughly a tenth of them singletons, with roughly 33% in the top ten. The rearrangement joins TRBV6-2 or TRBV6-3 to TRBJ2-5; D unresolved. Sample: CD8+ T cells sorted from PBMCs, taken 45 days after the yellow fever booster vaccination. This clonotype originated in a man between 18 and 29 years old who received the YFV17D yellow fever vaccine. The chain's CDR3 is CASRRLSRRIQETQYF. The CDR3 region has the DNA TGTGCCAGCAGGCGATTATCCCGACGGATACAAGAGACCCAGTACTTC.